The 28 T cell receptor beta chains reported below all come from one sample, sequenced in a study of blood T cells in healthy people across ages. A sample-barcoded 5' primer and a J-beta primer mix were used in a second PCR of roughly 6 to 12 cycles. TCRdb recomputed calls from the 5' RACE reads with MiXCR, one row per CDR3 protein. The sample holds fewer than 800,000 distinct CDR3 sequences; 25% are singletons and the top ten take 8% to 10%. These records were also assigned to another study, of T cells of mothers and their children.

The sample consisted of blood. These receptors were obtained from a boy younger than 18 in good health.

CDR3 sequence (DNA): TGTGCCAGCAGCCTCAATGGGGACTATGGCTACACCTTC. As protein: CASSLNGDYGYTF. V and J are TRBV3-1 and TRBJ1-2; no definite D call. CDR1 and CDR2 (germline): LGHDT, YNNKEL (reference sequence). This CDR3 has 13 residues. The V end was cut by 4 bases, the J end by 3 bases, with 9 bases between.

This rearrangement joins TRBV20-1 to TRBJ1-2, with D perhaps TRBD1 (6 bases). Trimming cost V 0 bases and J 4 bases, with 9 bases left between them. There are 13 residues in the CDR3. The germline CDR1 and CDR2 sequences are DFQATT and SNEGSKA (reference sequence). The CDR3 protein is CSAREQGSYGYTF. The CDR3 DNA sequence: TGCAGTGCTAGAGAGCAGGGGTCCTATGGCTACACCTTC.

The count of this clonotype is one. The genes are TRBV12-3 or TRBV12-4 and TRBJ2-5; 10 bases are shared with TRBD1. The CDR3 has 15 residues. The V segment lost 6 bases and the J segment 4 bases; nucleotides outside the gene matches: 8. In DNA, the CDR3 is TGTGCCAGCAGCCCCCGGGACAGGGGAGGAGAGACCCAGTACTTC. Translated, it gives CASSPRDRGGETQYF.

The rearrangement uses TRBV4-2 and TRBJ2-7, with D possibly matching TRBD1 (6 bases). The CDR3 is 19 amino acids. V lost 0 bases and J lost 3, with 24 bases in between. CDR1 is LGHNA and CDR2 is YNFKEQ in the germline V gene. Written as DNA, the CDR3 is TGTGCCAGCAGCCAAGAGCCCTCAGGGGTTAGGTGGGGATTCTACGAGCAGTACTTC. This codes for CASSQEPSGVRWGFYEQYF.

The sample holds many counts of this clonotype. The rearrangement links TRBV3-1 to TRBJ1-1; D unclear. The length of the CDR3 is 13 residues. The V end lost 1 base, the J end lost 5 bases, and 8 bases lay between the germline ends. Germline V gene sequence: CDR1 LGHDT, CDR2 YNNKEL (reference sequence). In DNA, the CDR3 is TGTGCCAGCAGCCAAGGAGCGATGACTGAAGCTTTCTTT. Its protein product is CASSQGAMTEAFF. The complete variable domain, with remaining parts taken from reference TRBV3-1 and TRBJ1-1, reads DTAVSQTPKYLVTQMGNDKSIKCEQNLGHDTMYWYKQDSKKFLKIMFSYNNKELIINETVPNRFSPKSPDKAHLNLHINSLELGDSAVYFCASSQGAMTEAFFGQGTRLTVV.

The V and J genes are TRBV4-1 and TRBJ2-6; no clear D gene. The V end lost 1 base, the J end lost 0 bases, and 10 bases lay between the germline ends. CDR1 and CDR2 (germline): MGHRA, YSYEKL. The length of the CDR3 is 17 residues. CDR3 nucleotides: TGCGCCAGCAGCCAAGTGCGCGTTGGCTCTGGGGCCAACGTCCTGACTTTC. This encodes CASSQVRVGSGANVLTF.

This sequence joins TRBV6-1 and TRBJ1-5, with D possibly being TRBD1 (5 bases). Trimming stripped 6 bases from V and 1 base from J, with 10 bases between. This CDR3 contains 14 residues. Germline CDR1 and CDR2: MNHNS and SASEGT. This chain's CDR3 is CASRKDRSNQPQHF. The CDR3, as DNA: TGTGCCAGCAGAAAAGACAGAAGCAATCAGCCCCAGCATTTT.

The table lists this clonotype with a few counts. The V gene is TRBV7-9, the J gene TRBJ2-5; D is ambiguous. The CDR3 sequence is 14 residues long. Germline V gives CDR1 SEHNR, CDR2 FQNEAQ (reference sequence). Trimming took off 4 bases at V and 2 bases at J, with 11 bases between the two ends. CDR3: CASSSRLGQETQYF. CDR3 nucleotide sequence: TGTGCCAGCAGCTCGCGACTTGGTCAAGAGACCCAGTACTTC.

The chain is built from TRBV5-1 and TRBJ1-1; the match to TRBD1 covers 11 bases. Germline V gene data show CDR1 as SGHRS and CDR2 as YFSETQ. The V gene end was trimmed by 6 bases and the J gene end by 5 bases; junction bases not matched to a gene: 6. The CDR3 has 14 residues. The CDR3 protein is CASNSRDRGTEAFF. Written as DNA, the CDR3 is TGCGCCAGCAATAGCCGGGACAGGGGGACTGAAGCTTTCTTT.

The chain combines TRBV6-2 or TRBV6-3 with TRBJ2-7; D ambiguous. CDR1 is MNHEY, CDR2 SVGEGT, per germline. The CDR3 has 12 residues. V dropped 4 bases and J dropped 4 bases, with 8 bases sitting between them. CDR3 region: CASSSVDYEQYF. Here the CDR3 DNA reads TGTGCCAGCAGTTCTGTAGATTACGAGCAGTACTTC.

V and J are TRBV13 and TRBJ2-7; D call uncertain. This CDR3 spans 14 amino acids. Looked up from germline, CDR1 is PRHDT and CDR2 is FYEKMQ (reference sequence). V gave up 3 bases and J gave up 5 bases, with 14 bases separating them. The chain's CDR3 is CASSFGSHPHEQYF. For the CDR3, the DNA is TGTGCCAGCAGCTTCGGTTCCCACCCCCACGAGCAGTACTTC.

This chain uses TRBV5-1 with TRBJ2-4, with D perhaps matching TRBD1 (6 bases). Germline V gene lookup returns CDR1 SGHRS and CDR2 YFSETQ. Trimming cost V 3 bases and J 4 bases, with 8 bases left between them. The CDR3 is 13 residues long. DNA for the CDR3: TGCGCCAGCAGCTCAGGACAGAAAAACATTCAGTACTTC. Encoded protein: CASSSGQKNIQYF.

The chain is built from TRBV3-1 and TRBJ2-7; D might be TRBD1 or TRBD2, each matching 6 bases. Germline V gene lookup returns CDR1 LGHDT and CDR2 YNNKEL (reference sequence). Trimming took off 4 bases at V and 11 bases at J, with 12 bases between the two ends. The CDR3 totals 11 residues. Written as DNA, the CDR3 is TGTGCCAGCAGCCGCGGGACAAGAGAGTACTTC. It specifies CASSRGTREYF.

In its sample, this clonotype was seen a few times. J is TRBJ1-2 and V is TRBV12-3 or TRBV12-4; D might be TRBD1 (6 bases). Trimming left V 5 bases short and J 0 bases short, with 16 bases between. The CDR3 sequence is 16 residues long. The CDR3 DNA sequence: TGTGCCAGCAGTCAATCGCCCGGGACATCTAACTATGGCTACACCTTC. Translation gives CASSQSPGTSNYGYTF.

The CDR3 bases are TGTGCCAGCAGCTTGGGGGGCCGGCATGGCTACACCTTC. This codes for CASSLGGRHGYTF. The chain joins TRBV5-6 to TRBJ1-2, with D perhaps TRBD1 (5 bases). V lost 0 bases, J lost 6 bases, and 9 bases lay in between. Germline V gene lookup returns CDR1 SGHDT and CDR2 YYEEEE. CDR3 length: 13 amino acids.

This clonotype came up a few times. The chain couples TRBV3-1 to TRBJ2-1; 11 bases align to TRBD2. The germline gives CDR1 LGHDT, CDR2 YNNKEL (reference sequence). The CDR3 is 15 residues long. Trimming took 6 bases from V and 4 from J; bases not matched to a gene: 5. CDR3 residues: CASRPRTSGYNEQFF. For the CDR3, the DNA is TGTGCCAGCAGGCCCCGGACTAGCGGGTACAATGAGCAGTTCTTC.

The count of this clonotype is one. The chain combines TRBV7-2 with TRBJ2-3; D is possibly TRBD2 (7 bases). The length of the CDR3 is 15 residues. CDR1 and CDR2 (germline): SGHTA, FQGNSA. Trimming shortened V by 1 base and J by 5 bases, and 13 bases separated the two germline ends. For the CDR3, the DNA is TGTGCCAGCAGCTTAGTGGGGGGGGCTGAAGATACGCAGTATTTT. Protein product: CASSLVGGAEDTQYF. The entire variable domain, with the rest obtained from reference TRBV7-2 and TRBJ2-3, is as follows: GAGVSQSPSNKVTEKGKDVELRCDPISGHTALYWYRQSLGQGLEFLIYFQGNSAPDKSGLPSDRFSAERTGGSVSTLTIQRTQQEDSAVYLCASSLVGGAEDTQYFGPGTRLTVL.

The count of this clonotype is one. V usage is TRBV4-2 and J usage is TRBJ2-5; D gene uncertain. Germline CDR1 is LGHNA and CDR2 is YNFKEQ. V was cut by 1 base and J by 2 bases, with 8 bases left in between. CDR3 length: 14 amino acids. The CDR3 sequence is CASSQVVDQETQYF. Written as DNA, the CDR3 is TGTGCCAGCAGCCAAGTTGTAGATCAAGAGACCCAGTACTTC.

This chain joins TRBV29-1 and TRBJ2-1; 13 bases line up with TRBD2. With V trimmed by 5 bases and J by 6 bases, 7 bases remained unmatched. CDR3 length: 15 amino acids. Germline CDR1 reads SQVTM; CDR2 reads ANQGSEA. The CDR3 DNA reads TGCAGCGTTTTAGGGGGGACTAGCGGGGCCAATGAGCAGTTCTTC. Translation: CSVLGGTSGANEQFF.

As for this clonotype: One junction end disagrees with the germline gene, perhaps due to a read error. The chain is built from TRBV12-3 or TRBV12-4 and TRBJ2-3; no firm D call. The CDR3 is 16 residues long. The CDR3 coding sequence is TGTGCCAGCAGAATCCAAAACTTGGTGGGCACAGATATGCAGTATTTT. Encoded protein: CASRIQNLVGTDMQYF.

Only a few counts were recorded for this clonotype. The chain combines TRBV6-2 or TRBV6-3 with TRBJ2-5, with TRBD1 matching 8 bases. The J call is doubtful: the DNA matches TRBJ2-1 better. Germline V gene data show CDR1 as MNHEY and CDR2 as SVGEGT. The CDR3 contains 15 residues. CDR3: CASSTRDRLHNEQFF. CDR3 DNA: TGTGCCAGCAGTACCCGGGACAGGCTCCACAATGAGCAGTTCTTC.

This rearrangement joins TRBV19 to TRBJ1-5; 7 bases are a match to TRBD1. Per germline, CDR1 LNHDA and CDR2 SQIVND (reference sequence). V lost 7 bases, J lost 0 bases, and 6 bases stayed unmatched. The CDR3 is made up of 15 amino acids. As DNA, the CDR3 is TGTGCCAGTATGGGGGACAGCTATAGCAATCAGCCCCAGCATTTT. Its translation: CASMGDSYSNQPQHF.

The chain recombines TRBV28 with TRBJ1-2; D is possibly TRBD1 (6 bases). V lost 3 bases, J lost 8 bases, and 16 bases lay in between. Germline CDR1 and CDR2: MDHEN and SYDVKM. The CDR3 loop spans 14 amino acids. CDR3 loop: CASSFKGRGFGYTF. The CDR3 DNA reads TGTGCCAGCAGTTTCAAGGGCAGGGGTTTCGGCTACACCTTC.

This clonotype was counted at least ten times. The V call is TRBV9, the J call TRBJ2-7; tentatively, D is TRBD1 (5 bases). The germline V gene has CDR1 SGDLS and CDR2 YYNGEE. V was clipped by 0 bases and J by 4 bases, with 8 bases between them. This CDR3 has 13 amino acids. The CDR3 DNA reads TGTGCCAGCAGCGTAGGTCCAGGGTACGAGCAGTACTTC. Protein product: CASSVGPGYEQYF.

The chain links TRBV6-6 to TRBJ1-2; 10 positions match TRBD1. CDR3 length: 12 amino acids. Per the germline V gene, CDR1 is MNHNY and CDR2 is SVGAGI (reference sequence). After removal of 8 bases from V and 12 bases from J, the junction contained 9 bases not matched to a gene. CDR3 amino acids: CASGTGVLSNTF. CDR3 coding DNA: TGTGCCAGCGGGACAGGGGTCTTATCCAACACCTTC.

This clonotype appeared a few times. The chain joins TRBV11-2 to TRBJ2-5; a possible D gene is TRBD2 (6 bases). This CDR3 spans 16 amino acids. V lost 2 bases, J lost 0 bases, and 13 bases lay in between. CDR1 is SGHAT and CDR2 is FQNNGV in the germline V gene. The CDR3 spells CASSLSAAGYQETQYF. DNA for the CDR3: TGTGCCAGCAGCTTAAGCGCGGCGGGGTACCAAGAGACCCAGTACTTC.

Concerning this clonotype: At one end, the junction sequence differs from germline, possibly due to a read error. CDR3 in amino acids: CASSPGTGEGTGEPFF. The CDR3 DNA reads TGTGCCAGCAGCCCAGGGACAGGGGAAGGTACCGGGGAGCCGTTTTTT. The chain carries TRBV3-1 and TRBJ2-2; TRBD1 agrees at 10 bases. This CDR3 has 16 residues. Germline CDR1 is LGHDT and CDR2 is YNNKEL (reference sequence).

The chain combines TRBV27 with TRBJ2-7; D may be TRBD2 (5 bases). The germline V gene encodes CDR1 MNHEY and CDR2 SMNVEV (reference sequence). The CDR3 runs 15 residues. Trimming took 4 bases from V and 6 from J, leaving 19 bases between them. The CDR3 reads CASSSLGGPTLEQYF. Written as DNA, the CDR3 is TGTGCCAGCAGTTCTTTGGGCGGGCCGACCCTCGAGCAGTACTTC.